One and the same sample provided the 30 T cell receptor beta chains below, sequenced in a study of neurological immune-mediated disorders. TCRdb used MiXCR to reprocess the 5' RACE reads, holding one entry per CDR3 protein. The table lists more than 50,000 distinct CDR3 sequences, roughly 7.7% of them singletons. Time point indicated: longitudinal time-point 3. The sequenced sample was PBMCs. The receptors here all came from a woman in her forties in good health.

This clonotype has ten or more counts. The chain is built from TRBV30 and TRBJ2-4, with D tentatively TRBD2 (5 bases). This CDR3 is built from 13 residues. Germline lookup yields CDR1 GTSNPN and CDR2 SVGIG (reference sequence). V was shortened by 3 bases and J by 11 bases, with 17 bases between the two germline ends. CDR3 coding DNA: TGTGCCTGGAGCCCCTCTCCGGGAACACTTCAGTACTTC. Protein: CAWSPSPGTLQYF. The complete variable domain, with remaining parts taken from reference TRBV30 and TRBJ2-4, reads SQTIHQWPATLVQPVGSPLSLECTVEGTSNPNLYWYRQAAGRGLQLLFYSVGIGQISSEVPQNLSASRPQDRQFILSSKKLLLSDSGFYLCAWSPSPGTLQYFGAGTRLSVL.

Many counts were recorded for this clonotype. V usage is TRBV15 and J usage is TRBJ2-3, with D possibly matching TRBD2 (6 bases). Germline loops: CDR1 LNHNV, CDR2 YYDKDF (reference sequence). Deletions cut 0 bases from V and 2 bases from J, with 15 bases between. The CDR3 length is 17 residues. The DNA for the CDR3 is TGTGCCACCAGCAGAGATCGTAACGGGGGTTACACAGATACGCAGTATTTT. It specifies CATSRDRNGGYTDTQYF. Filled out from reference TRBV15 and TRBJ2-3, the complete variable domain reads DAMVIQNPRYQVTQFGKPVTLSCSQTLNHNVMYWYQQKSSQAPKLLFHYYDKDFNNEADTPDNFQSRRPNTSFCFLDIRSPGLGDTAMYLCATSRDRNGGYTDTQYFGPGTRLTVL.

This clonotype occurred many times. The rearrangement uses TRBV10-3 and TRBJ2-7; 8 bases map to TRBD2. CDR3 length: 13 residues. Germline-derived CDR1 and CDR2 are ENHRY and SYGVKD. Unmatched junction bases numbered 1, after V lost 0 bases and J lost 6 bases. The CDR3: CAISESSGSEQYF. The CDR3 DNA reads as TGTGCCATCAGTGAGTCCAGCGGGAGCGAGCAGTACTTC.

This clonotype was detected ten times or more. V gene TRBV12-3 or TRBV12-4 combines with J gene TRBJ2-3; no reliable D call. The CDR3 contains 15 residues. Trimming pared 3 bases from V and 0 bases from J, leaving 10 bases between. This chain's CDR3 is CASSFRPTSTDTQYF. DNA of the CDR3: TGTGCCAGCAGTTTCCGGCCGACTAGCACAGATACGCAGTATTTT.

V and J are TRBV29-1 and TRBJ1-5; 7 nucleotides match TRBD1. After removal of 7 bases from V and 2 bases from J, the junction contained 8 bases not matched to a gene. The CDR3 length is 14 residues. CDR1 and CDR2 from the germline V gene are SQVTM and ANQGSEA. Here the CDR3 reads CSARQGAGNQPQHF. The CDR3 bases are TGCAGCGCACGACAGGGCGCGGGCAATCAGCCCCAGCATTTT.

This clonotype is labeled as medium-sized. This chain uses TRBV7-2 with TRBJ2-3, with a tentative D call TRBD2 (5 bases). CDR1 is SGHTA, CDR2 FQGNSA, per germline. The CDR3 extends over 14 amino acids. Trimming stripped 3 bases from V and 1 base from J, with 8 bases between. The CDR3 nucleotides read TGTGCCAGCAGCTTGCGGCGGGGCACAGATACGCAGTATTTT. It specifies CASSLRRGTDTQYF.

This clonotype was seen ten or more times. The rearrangement links TRBV5-1 to TRBJ2-7; D is undetermined. The germline gives CDR1 SGHRS, CDR2 YFSETQ. V was trimmed by 0 bases and J by 7 bases, leaving 8 bases between them. This CDR3 spans 12 amino acids. The CDR3 coding sequence is TGCGCCAGCAGCTTGGAAGGGATTGAGCAGTACTTC. The encoded protein is CASSLEGIEQYF.

This clonotype has at least ten counts. This chain uses TRBV6-2 or TRBV6-3 with TRBJ1-4; D possibly corresponds to TRBD1 (5 bases). This CDR3 has 14 amino acids. The V end was cut by 5 bases, the J end by 7 bases, with 14 bases between. Germline CDR1 is MNHEY and CDR2 is SVGEGT. The CDR3 region is CASSHGGGSEKLFF. The DNA for the CDR3 is TGTGCCAGCAGTCACGGGGGAGGCAGTGAAAAACTGTTTTTT.

This clonotype was seen only a few times. The gene calls are TRBV5-1 and TRBJ1-2; 9 nucleotides align to TRBD1. The CDR3 sequence is 14 residues long. Germline trimming cut 4 bases from V and 6 bases from J; bases unmatched to any gene: 7. Germline CDR1 reads SGHRS; CDR2 reads YFSETQ. CDR3 loop: CASSPGQGRDGYTF. The CDR3 bases are TGCGCCAGCAGCCCGGGACAGGGAAGAGATGGCTACACCTTC.

This clonotype was seen ten or more times. This chain uses TRBV24-1 with TRBJ1-1; D is unclear. V lost 4 bases to trimming and J lost 4 bases, with 15 bases between them. The germline gives CDR1 KGHDR, CDR2 SFDVKD. The CDR3 totals 15 residues. CDR3 sequence: CATSEIGVWCTEAFF. DNA for the CDR3: TGTGCCACCAGTGAGATCGGGGTATGGTGCACTGAAGCTTTCTTT.

With regard to this clonotype: This may be a read error: a much more frequent sequence differs by one nucleotide. V and J are TRBV20-1 and TRBJ2-7; TRBD1 might be the D (5 bases). The CDR3 length is 14 residues. Per the germline V gene, CDR1 is DFQATT and CDR2 is SNEGSKA (reference sequence). The CDR3 region is CRARDDSFRYEQYF. The CDR3 DNA reads TGCAGAGCTAGAGATGACAGTTTTCGATACGAGCAGTACTTC.

The table lists this clonotype with a few counts. The chain combines TRBV4-2 with TRBJ1-3, with TRBD1 matching over 9 bases. V lost 0 bases to trimming and J lost 4 bases; unmatched junction nucleotides: 7. Germline loops: CDR1 LGHNA, CDR2 YNFKEQ. This CDR3 contains 17 residues. CDR3 sequence: CASSQEDRGPLGNTIYF. The CDR3 DNA sequence: TGTGCCAGCAGCCAAGAGGACAGGGGACCGCTCGGAAACACCATATATTTT.

This clonotype was seen repeatedly, ten times or more. The rearrangement uses TRBV20-1 and TRBJ2-7; no firm D call. V lost 6 bases and J 5 bases, leaving 17 bases between the germline ends. Germline values: CDR1 DFQATT, CDR2 SNEGSKA (reference sequence). There are 13 residues in the CDR3. CDR3 nucleotide sequence: TGCAGTGCCCGAGATAGCTTAGGAGACGAGCAGTACTTC. As protein: CSARDSLGDEQYF.

This clonotype was seen repeatedly, ten times or more. The chain is built from TRBV24-1 and TRBJ2-3; no definite D call. This CDR3 contains 15 residues. Germline lookup yields CDR1 KGHDR and CDR2 SFDVKD. V was pared by 1 base and J by 5 bases, with 12 bases between. The CDR3 loop reads CATSDLGRVGDTQYF. As DNA, the CDR3 is TGTGCCACCAGTGATTTAGGAAGGGTTGGAGATACGCAGTATTTT.

This clonotype was seen at least ten times. The chain combines TRBV2 with TRBJ2-4; 11 bases align to TRBD2. The germline CDR1 and CDR2 sequences are SNHLY and FYNNEI. V dropped 6 bases and J dropped 3; count of bases not matched to a gene: 4. The CDR3 has 15 residues. CDR3 in amino acids: CASRTSGVDKNIQYF. The DNA for the CDR3 is TGTGCCAGCAGGACTAGCGGGGTGGACAAAAACATTCAGTACTTC.

This clonotype was detected many times. This chain joins TRBV9 and TRBJ2-3; a possible D gene is TRBD1 (7 bases). Per the germline V gene, CDR1 is SGDLS and CDR2 is YYNGEE. Trimming removed 3 bases at V and 6 bases at J, with 14 bases between. The CDR3 is made up of 14 amino acids. CDR3 amino acids: CASSDRGGEDTQYF. The CDR3 DNA reads as TGTGCCAGCAGCGACAGGGGAGGTGAGGATACGCAGTATTTT. Looking up the rest from reference TRBV9 and TRBJ2-3 gives the full variable domain: DSGVTQTPKHLITATGQRVTLRCSPRSGDLSVYWYQQSLDQGLQFLIQYYNGEERAKGNILERFSAQQFPDLHSELNLSSLELGDSALYFCASSDRGGEDTQYFGPGTRLTVL.

This clonotype was recorded many times. V is TRBV13 and J is TRBJ2-7; the D gene is possibly TRBD2 (5 bases). The CDR3 sequence is 14 residues long. The V gene's germline CDR1 is PRHDT and CDR2 FYEKMQ (reference sequence). V shed 2 bases and J shed 1 base, with 9 bases lying between them. The CDR3 region is CASSLRRESYEQYF. The CDR3 DNA sequence: TGTGCCAGCAGCTTAAGACGGGAATCCTACGAGCAGTACTTC.

This clonotype showed up many times. The CDR3 region has the DNA TGCGCCAGCACCCGGAGTGAGCCTAATGAAAAACTGTTTTTT. Protein product: CASTRSEPNEKLFF. This chain uses TRBV5-1 with TRBJ1-4, with unresolved D. Germline CDR1 reads SGHRS; CDR2 reads YFSETQ. V was pared by 6 bases and J by 3 bases, with 12 bases between. The CDR3 spans 14 residues.

The V and J genes are TRBV7-6 and TRBJ2-5; D uncertain. This CDR3 has 15 residues. Trimming removed 2 bases from V and 5 bases from J, with 15 bases in between. Germline V CDR1 and CDR2: SGHVS, FNYEAQ. CDR3 DNA: TGTGCCAGCAGCTTAATCTCAGCGAACCCGGAGACCCAGTACTTC. This encodes CASSLISANPETQYF.

This clonotype was counted many times. The chain links TRBV5-1 to TRBJ2-3; 7 bases fit TRBD2. The V gene's germline CDR1 is SGHRS and CDR2 YFSETQ. This CDR3 has 14 amino acids. With V trimmed by 4 bases and J by 0 bases, 2 bases remained unmatched. The chain's CDR3 is CASSLADSTDTQYF. The CDR3 nucleotides are TGCGCCAGCAGCCTAGCGGATAGCACAGATACGCAGTATTTT.

This clonotype was picked up many times. The gene calls are TRBV18 and TRBJ2-3, with 11 bases that match TRBD2. This CDR3 contains 16 residues. CDR1 KGHSH and CDR2 LQKENI come from the germline V gene. The junction had 5 bases not matched to a gene; V was cut back by 1 base and J by 5 bases. The CDR3: CASSPRLAGGRDTQYF. DNA for the CDR3: TGTGCCAGCTCACCACGGCTAGCGGGGGGTCGAGATACGCAGTATTTT. The variable domain in full, with the rest retrieved from reference TRBV18 and TRBJ2-3, is NAGVMQNPRHLVRRRGQEARLRCSPMKGHSHVYWYRQLPEEGLKFMVYLQKENIIDESGMPKERFSAEFPKEGPSILRIQQVVRGDSAAYFCASSPRLAGGRDTQYFGPGTRLTVL.

This clonotype was picked up many times. V gene TRBV5-5 combines with J gene TRBJ1-1, with D possibly matching TRBD1 (5 bases). Germline CDR1 reads SGHKS; CDR2 reads YYEKEE (reference sequence). The CDR3 has 14 residues. Trimming removed 7 bases at V and 1 base at J, with 14 bases between. CDR3 DNA: TGTGCCAGCGGTACCCTGGGACCGAACACTGAAGCTTTCTTT. It yields the protein CASGTLGPNTEAFF.

This clonotype was counted at least ten times. This rearrangement joins TRBV5-1 to TRBJ2-6; 10 bases align to TRBD1. The CDR3 loop spans 19 amino acids. The V and J ends lost 2 bases and 0 bases, in that order; junction bases with no gene match: 8. CDR1 is SGHRS and CDR2 is YFSETQ in the germline V gene. The CDR3 DNA reads TGCGCCAGCAGCTTCCGGGACAGGGGTCGTCTCTCTGGGGCCAACGTCCTGACTTTC. Its protein product is CASSFRDRGRLSGANVLTF.

In this sample, this clonotype turned up many times. The rearrangement links TRBV7-8 to TRBJ1-2; 9 bases fit TRBD1. Germline V gene sequence: CDR1 SGHVS, CDR2 FQNEAQ. The CDR3 contains 17 residues. V trimming: 4 bases; J trimming: 3 bases; junction bases outside the gene matches: 12. CDR3 in amino acids: CASSYFNPGQGDYGYTF. Written as DNA, the CDR3 is TGTGCCAGCAGCTATTTTAATCCGGGACAGGGCGACTATGGCTACACCTTC.

Ten or more counts support this clonotype. CDR3 bases: TGCGCCAGCAGCTTGGCCAAGGGAACTCAGTACTTC. Its translation is CASSLAKGTQYF. This chain uses TRBV5-1 with TRBJ2-7; no firm D call. CDR3 length: 12 residues. Germline assignment: CDR1 SGHRS and CDR2 YFSETQ. V lost 0 bases, J lost 10 bases, and 11 bases lay in between.

In this sample, this clonotype turned up many times. The chain couples TRBV27 to TRBJ1-4; D is undetermined. This CDR3 has 15 amino acids. The ends were cut back, 1 base at V and 3 bases at J, with 9 bases in the middle. The germline V gene encodes CDR1 MNHEY and CDR2 SMNVEV (reference sequence). Here the CDR3 reads CASSLYKGSNEKLFF. CDR3 DNA sequence: TGTGCCAGCAGTTTATATAAGGGCTCTAATGAAAAACTGTTTTTT.

This clonotype was counted ten times or more. V gene TRBV5-1 combines with J gene TRBJ1-1, with D possibly TRBD1 on 5 matching bases. The CDR3 length is 14 residues. Trimming cost V 0 bases and J 10 bases, with 16 bases left between them. Germline V lookup: CDR1 SGHRS, CDR2 YFSETQ. The CDR3 is CASSLAGTTMGAFF. The CDR3 bases are TGCGCCAGCAGCTTGGCCGGGACCACCATGGGAGCTTTCTTT.

The V and J genes are TRBV18 and TRBJ1-1; the D gene is possibly TRBD1 (6 bases). The CDR3 is 14 residues long. V lost 6 bases and J lost 5, with 16 bases in between. CDR1 is KGHSH and CDR2 is LQKENI in the germline V gene. DNA for the CDR3: TGTGCCAGCTCCGGGGAGGGGGTAGAAACTGAAGCTTTCTTT. Amino acids: CASSGEGVETEAFF.

Ten or more counts support this clonotype. This rearrangement joins TRBV12-3 or TRBV12-4 to TRBJ2-7; perhaps TRBD1 as D (6 bases). Trimming stripped 3 bases from V and 5 bases from J, with 14 bases between. This CDR3 comprises 14 residues. The CDR3 sequence is CASSFSQGPHEQYF. For the CDR3, the DNA is TGTGCCAGCAGTTTTAGTCAGGGGCCCCACGAGCAGTACTTC.

Ten or more counts support this clonotype. The J gene is TRBJ1-4, the V gene TRBV29-1; a weak D match, TRBD1 (5 bases). The CDR3 totals 14 residues. V was pared by 7 bases and J by 3 bases, with 15 bases between. In germline, CDR1 is SQVTM, CDR2 ANQGSEA. CDR3 bases: TGCAGCGCGAAACAACAGGATCCTAATGAAAAACTGTTTTTT. Translation: CSAKQQDPNEKLFF.